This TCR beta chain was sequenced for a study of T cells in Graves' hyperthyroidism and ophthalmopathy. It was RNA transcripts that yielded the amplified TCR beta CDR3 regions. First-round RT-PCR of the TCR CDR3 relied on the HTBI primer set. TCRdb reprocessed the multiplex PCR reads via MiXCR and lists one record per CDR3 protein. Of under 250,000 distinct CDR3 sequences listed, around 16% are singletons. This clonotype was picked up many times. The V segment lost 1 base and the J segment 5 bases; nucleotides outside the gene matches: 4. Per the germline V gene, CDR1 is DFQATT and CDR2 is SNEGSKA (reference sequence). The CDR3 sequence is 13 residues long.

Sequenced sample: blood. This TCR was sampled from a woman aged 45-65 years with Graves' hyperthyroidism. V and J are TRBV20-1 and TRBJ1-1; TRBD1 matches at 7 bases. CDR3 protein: CSARADRQTEAFF. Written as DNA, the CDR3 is TGCAGTGCTAGAGCGGACAGGCAAACTGAAGCTTTCTTT.